The rows below give T cell receptor beta chains drawn from one sample of a study of vaccination and CD4 T cells after COVID-19. The antigens for these receptors are not known. TCRdb processed the PCR reads anew with MiXCR; each CDR3 protein has one entry. The table has 17,000 or so distinct CDR3 sequences, less than 60% seen once. The sequencing used CD4+ T cells from blood, cultured in vitro, collected before SARS-CoV-2 vaccination. These TCRs come from a human donor who had recovered from COVID-19. Both conserved end residues are part of each CDR3. The order of the fields is clone size, J gene, D gene, V gene, CDR3 protein, CDR3 DNA. A D gene is named only where the DNA matches it firmly. Clone size is not always given. Where it is, it says once, few, many or a class for expanded clones.

clone size: .
J gene: TRBJ2-7
D gene: .
V gene: TRBV27
CDR3 protein: CASSLGRGGHEQYF
CDR3 DNA: TGTGCCAGCAGTTTAGGCAGGGGAGGCCACGAGCAGTACTTC

clone size: few
J gene: TRBJ2-2
D gene: .
V gene: TRBV6-1
CDR3 protein: CASKEWGTGELFF
CDR3 DNA: TGTGCCAGCAAGGAATGGGGAACCGGGGAGCTGTTTTTT

clone size: once
J gene: TRBJ2-3
D gene: .
V gene: TRBV30
CDR3 protein: CAWRTGDTQYF
CDR3 DNA: TGTGCCTGGAGGACGGGAGATACGCAGTATTTT

clone size: .
J gene: TRBJ1-3
D gene: TRBD1
V gene: TRBV7-2
CDR3 protein: CASSLERVRGPGNTIYF
CDR3 DNA: TGTGCCAGCAGCTTAGAGCGGGTCAGGGGGCCAGGAAACACCATATATTTT

clone size: .
J gene: TRBJ1-4
D gene: TRBD1
V gene: TRBV20-1
CDR3 protein: CSANRGTNEKLFF
CDR3 DNA: TGCAGTGCGAACAGGGGGACTAATGAAAAACTGTTTTTT

clone size: .
J gene: TRBJ1-5
D gene: TRBD1
V gene: TRBV6-2/TRBV6-3
CDR3 protein: CASSRDSLNQPQHF
CDR3 DNA: TGTGCCAGCAGTAGGGACAGCCTCAATCAGCCCCAGCATTTT

clone size: .
J gene: TRBJ2-1
D gene: .
V gene: TRBV20-1
CDR3 protein: CSAASPRNEQFF
CDR3 DNA: TGCAGTGCAGCTTCTCCGAGGAATGAGCAGTTCTTC

clone size: few
J gene: TRBJ2-7
D gene: TRBD2
V gene: TRBV7-3
CDR3 protein: CASSSSGTSGNEQYF
CDR3 DNA: TGTGCCAGCAGCTCCTCCGGGACTAGCGGGAACGAGCAGTACTTC

clone size: .
J gene: TRBJ2-5
D gene: .
V gene: TRBV7-3
CDR3 protein: CASSASLGETQYF
CDR3 DNA: TGTGCCAGCAGCGCTTCACTAGGGGAGACCCAGTACTTC

clone size: .
J gene: TRBJ1-6
D gene: .
V gene: TRBV6-1
CDR3 protein: CASSLVDSSPLHF
CDR3 DNA: TGTGCCAGCAGCCTCGTCGACAGTTCACCCCTCCACTTT

clone size: .
J gene: TRBJ1-1
D gene: .
V gene: TRBV6-1
CDR3 protein: CASSGAAQGVSEAFF
CDR3 DNA: TGTGCCAGCAGTGGGGCAGCCCAAGGTGTTTCTGAAGCTTTCTTT

clone size: few
J gene: TRBJ1-2
D gene: TRBD1
V gene: TRBV20-1
CDR3 protein: CSAIDRAGGYGYTF
CDR3 DNA: TGCAGTGCTATCGACAGGGCCGGGGGCTATGGCTACACCTTC